The 16 T cell receptor beta chains given below trace back to one sample, sequenced in a study of blood T cell repertoires in COVID-19. TCRdb's copy holds only in-frame clones and misses some; the assay was immunoSEQ multiplex PCR. Of about 480,000 clones listed, 88% are singletons. The source material was PBMCs or T cells enriched from blood (not recorded which). These receptors were collected from a woman aged 40 to 50 who had recovered from COVID-19.

V is TRBV24-1 and J is TRBJ2-7, with a weak D call TRBD2 (6 bases). The V and J ends lost 5 bases and 6 bases respectively, with 16 bases between them. This CDR3 spans 14 amino acids. Germline CDR1 and CDR2: KGHDR and SFDVKD. Written as DNA, the CDR3 is TGTGCCACCAGTGCGGGGGATTACTACTCCGAGCAGTACTTC. This sequence encodes CATSAGDYYSEQYF.

The chain couples TRBV29-1 to TRBJ1-1; the match to TRBD1 covers 7 bases. This CDR3 comprises 14 residues. V was clipped by 6 bases and J by 2 bases; unmatched bases: 9. Germline V CDR1 and CDR2: SQVTM, ANQGSEA. CDR3 sequence: CSVAEGQRNTEAFF. In DNA, the CDR3 is TGCAGCGTCGCTGAGGGACAGAGAAACACTGAAGCTTTCTTT.

At least ten counts were recorded for this clone. The chain carries TRBV7-9 and TRBJ2-1; D perhaps matches TRBD1 (6 bases). V shed 4 bases and J shed 5 bases, with 12 bases lying between them. The CDR3 totals 14 residues. Germline CDR1 SEHNR, CDR2 FQNEAQ (reference sequence). CDR3 residues: CASSSTGLHNEQFF. As DNA, the CDR3 is TGTGCCAGCAGCTCTACAGGGCTGCACAATGAGCAGTTCTTC.

As concerns this clone: Other DNA sequences within the sample encode an identical CDR3. The chain has TRBV18 and TRBJ2-2, with D possibly TRBD1 on 7 matching bases. Germline-derived CDR1 and CDR2 are KGHSH and LQKENI. Trimming shortened V by 3 bases and J by 5 bases, and 10 bases separated the two germline ends. CDR3 length: 14 amino acids. The chain's CDR3 is CASSPPGGTGELFF. The CDR3 DNA reads as TGTGCCAGCTCACCTCCAGGGGGGACCGGGGAGCTGTTTTTT.

Points on this clone: Within the sample, other DNA sequences also encode this same CDR3. The chain has TRBV19 and TRBJ1-5; D is possibly TRBD1 (5 bases). The CDR3 length is 15 residues. V gave up 3 bases and J gave up 0 bases, with 9 bases separating them. Germline V gene sequence: CDR1 LNHDA, CDR2 SQIVND (reference sequence). CDR3 protein: CASSIPGNSNQPQHF. CDR3 bases: TGTGCCAGTAGTATCCCAGGGAATAGCAATCAGCCCCAGCATTTT.

The sample holds one count of this clone. Other DNA sequences in the sample encode the same CDR3. This chain links TRBV5-1 with TRBJ1-4, with 7 bases lining up with TRBD1. Trimming at V came to 0 bases and at J to 8 bases, leaving 4 bases not matched to a gene. This CDR3 has 14 residues. Germline V CDR1 and CDR2: SGHRS, YFSETQ. CDR3 sequence: CASSLAQGGEKLFF. CDR3 in DNA: TGCGCCAGCAGCTTGGCGCAGGGGGGAGAAAAACTGTTTTTT.

This sequence joins TRBV7-2 and TRBJ2-5; D unclear. With 0 bases removed from V and 7 bases from J, the gap between germline ends came to 9 bases. The germline V gene has CDR1 SGHTA and CDR2 FQGNSA. The length of the CDR3 is 13 residues. The CDR3 DNA follows: TGTGCCAGCAGCTTAGCCGGTGTTGGGACCCAGTACTTC. This sequence encodes CASSLAGVGTQYF.

The chain employs TRBV7-8 and TRBJ2-1, with D tentatively TRBD1 (6 bases). The CDR3 totals 16 residues. Germline-derived CDR1 and CDR2 are SGHVS and FQNEAQ. Trimming stripped 5 bases from V and 6 bases from J, with 20 bases between. The CDR3 DNA follows: TGTGCCAGCAGCACAAGTCAGGGGAGCCTTTTCAATGAGCAGTTCTTC. This codes for CASSTSQGSLFNEQFF.

This clone appeared once. The chain combines TRBV6-5 with TRBJ1-2, with D tentatively TRBD1 (5 bases). Trimming removed 6 bases at V and 4 bases at J, with 12 bases between. CDR1 is MNHEY, CDR2 SVGAGI, per germline. CDR3 length equals 13 residues. The CDR3 loop reads CASRVRGGYGYTF. CDR3 coding DNA: TGTGCCAGCAGAGTACGGGGGGGCTATGGCTACACCTTC.

This chain joins TRBV3-1 (or the pseudogene TRBV3-2) and TRBJ2-2, with TRBD2 matching 7 bases. The CDR3 runs 17 residues. Germline V gene data show CDR1 as LGHDT and CDR2 as YNNKEL (reference sequence). With 0 bases clipped from V and 1 base from J, the junction kept 5 bases outside the gene matches. The CDR3 loop is CASSQEGPSGNTGELFF. CDR3 DNA sequence: TGTGCCAGCAGCCAAGAAGGTCCTAGCGGGAACACCGGGGAGCTGTTTTTT.

In its sample, this clone was seen once. The V call is TRBV4-1, the J call TRBJ2-7, with TRBD2 identical over 8 bases. This CDR3 comprises 15 residues. Germline V gene sequence: CDR1 MGHRA, CDR2 YSYEKL. J lost 4 bases, V lost 4 bases, and 9 bases had no gene match. This chain's CDR3 is CASSPYGTSLYEQYF. CDR3 in DNA: TGCGCCAGCAGCCCCTACGGGACTAGTTTATACGAGCAGTACTTC.

The CDR3 is CASSLGGGDTEAFF. CDR3 bases: TGTGCCAGCAGCTTAGGGGGAGGGGACACTGAAGCTTTCTTT. This sequence joins TRBV7-2 and TRBJ1-1, with D maybe TRBD1 (5 bases). Germline loops: CDR1 SGHTA, CDR2 FQGNSA. Trimming cost V 1 base and J 3 bases, with 9 bases left between them. The CDR3 is 14 residues long.

This clone was seen just once. CDR3 protein: CATSDLAGQGLMKQYF. The CDR3 nucleotides read TGTGCCACCAGTGATTTGGCGGGACAGGGGCTCATGAAGCAGTACTTC. This chain joins TRBV24-1 and TRBJ2-7; TRBD1 matches 10 bases. V shed 0 bases and J 8 bases; nucleotides not matched to a gene: 9. Germline CDR1 and CDR2: KGHDR and SFDVKD. The CDR3 extends over 16 amino acids.

This sequence joins TRBV5-8 and TRBJ1-1; 9 positions match TRBD1. V lost 10 bases and J lost 2; bases outside the gene matches: 9. The CDR3 loop spans 14 amino acids. CDR1 is SGHTS and CDR2 is YDEGEE in the germline V gene. Here the CDR3 DNA reads TGTGCCGGCCGCACTACAGGGGGCAACACTGAAGCTTTCTTT. Amino acids: CAGRTTGGNTEAFF.

This chain connects TRBV28 to TRBJ1-3; 8 positions agree with TRBD1. The CDR3 is 15 amino acids. V was clipped by 5 bases and J by 5 bases; unmatched bases: 8. Germline CDR1 is MDHEN and CDR2 is SYDVKM. CDR3 DNA sequence: TGTGCCAGCAGTGGACAGGGCGGTGGAAGAAACACCATATATTTT. Its protein is CASSGQGGGRNTIYF.

This chain uses TRBV6-1 with TRBJ1-5; no clear D gene. Trimming shortened V by 4 bases and J by 1 base, and 14 bases separated the two germline ends. CDR3 size: 16 residues. Germline lookup yields CDR1 MNHNS and CDR2 SASEGT. The CDR3 spells CASSGPTGWSNQPQHF. The DNA of the CDR3 is TGTGCCAGCAGTGGACCGACGGGGTGGAGCAATCAGCCCCAGCATTTT.